This T cell receptor beta chain comes out of a study of blood T cell repertoires in COVID-19. Study-level information: The United States, Italy and Spain supplied acute and convalescent COVID-19 samples. PBMCs, B-cell-depleted T cells, or T cells were the source of the cDNA or gDNA that made up the material.

In the original processing: Reference gene primers were amplified, and this amplification served to estimate nucleated cell counts. Assay: immunoSEQ multiplex PCR; the TCRdb copy retains only in-frame clones and omits some. The DNA was the basis for D and trimming; V, J and clone size are from that table. The sample has more than 100,000 clones, 75% to 90% seen once. The CDR3 consists of 14 residues. The ends were cut back, 1 base at V and 12 bases at J, with 19 bases in the middle. Germline V lookup: CDR1 GTSNPN, CDR2 SVGIG (reference sequence). The chain combines TRBV30 with TRBJ2-1; TRBD2 might be the D (5 bases). The sequence came from a woman aged 70-85 years with acute or convalescent COVID-19. Sequenced sample: peripheral blood. The DNA for the CDR3 is TGTGCCTGGAGTGCGGTTGGAACTAGAGACTGGCAGTTCTTC. It specifies CAWSAVGTRDWQFF.